The rows below give T cell receptor beta chains drawn from one sample of a study of blood T cell repertoires in COVID-19. Using immunoSEQ multiplex PCR, the repertoire was profiled, and TCRdb retains in-frame clones only, with some absent. The sample lists a few hundred thousand clones, about 81% occurring once. The sample consisted of PBMCs or T cells enriched from blood (not recorded which). The receptors stem from a man aged 35 to 55 who had recovered from COVID-19. CDR3s include the opening cysteine and the closing phenylalanine or tryptophan. Each record gives: clone size, V gene, J gene, D gene, CDR3 DNA, CDR3 protein. D genes are given only for firm matches. A clone size is listed for some rows: how often the clone was seen (once, few, many), or a class if it is expanded.

-	TRBV5-1	TRBJ1-5	-	TGCGCCAGCAGTTCCGGACAGACTGATCAGCCCCAGCATTTT	CASSSGQTDQPQHF
-	TRBV4-1	TRBJ2-7	TRBD1	TGCGCCAGCAGCTACGTCCCGGGACAGGACTATAACCACTACGAGCAGTACTTC	CASSYVPGQDYNHYEQYF
-	TRBV30	TRBJ1-3	TRBD1	TGTGCCTGGAGTACAGGGGTCGGAAACACCATATATTTT	CAWSTGVGNTIYF
-	TRBV19	TRBJ2-7	-	TGTGCCAGTAGTATAGAGCAGGCACCACCCTACGAGCAGTACTTC	CASSIEQAPPYEQYF
-	TRBV19	TRBJ2-3	TRBD2	TGTGCCAGTAGTATAGATCTAGCTGTCCGACTAGCGGGGACACCAGATACGCAGTATTTT	CASSIDLAVRLAGTPDTQYF
-	TRBV4-1	TRBJ1-6	-	TGCGCCAGCAGCCAAGGAGGGAATTCACCCCTCCACTTT	CASSQGGNSPLHF
-	TRBV5-1	TRBJ1-2	-	TGCGCCAGCAGCTTTGAGGGCGGCTATGGCTACACCTTC	CASSFEGGYGYTF
-	TRBV7-9	TRBJ2-3	TRBD2	TGTGCCAGCAGCTTAGGGCGGCGGGGGGGCACAGATACGCAGTATTTT	CASSLGRRGGTDTQYF
-	TRBV18	TRBJ2-3	-	TGTGCCAGCTCACCAACTAGCACAGATACGCAGTATTTT	CASSPTSTDTQYF
-	TRBV7-9	TRBJ1-1	TRBD1	TGTGCCAGCAGCCCTCGGACAGGGGTAGGGTTTGGCGAAGCTTTCTTT	CASSPRTGVGFGEAFF
-	TRBV10-3	TRBJ2-7	-	TGTGCCATCAGTGAAGGCGGGTACGAGCAGTACTTC	CAISEGGYEQYF
many	TRBV2	TRBJ2-1	TRBD2	TGTGCCAGCAGTGAAGTAGGTAGCGGGAGGAATAGTAGAGATGAGCAGTTCTTC	CASSEVGSGRNSRDEQFF
-	TRBV18	TRBJ1-1	TRBD1	TGTGCCAGCTCACCAAAAGAAGGGGGCGGCGACACTGAAGCTTTCTTT	CASSPKEGGGDTEAFF
few	TRBV11-2	TRBJ2-7	TRBD2	TGTGCCAGCAGCTTCAATGCGGGAGGGCTCTACGAGCAGTACTTC	CASSFNAGGLYEQYF
-	TRBV11-2	TRBJ1-5	TRBD1	TGTGCCAGCAGTTATGGACAGGGGGCCCAGCCCCAGCATTTT	CASSYGQGAQPQHF
-	TRBV18	TRBJ1-1	-	TGTGCCAGCTCACCTATTGGACAGTTGAACACTGAAGCTTTCTTT	CASSPIGQLNTEAFF
-	TRBV5-4	TRBJ1-1	TRBD1	TGTGCCAGCACCCCGGGACAGGGGCCCCAGAACACTGAAGCTTTCTTT	CASTPGQGPQNTEAFF
-	TRBV9	TRBJ1-2	-	TGTGCCAGCAGCGTATCGGGGAGGGGCCGTGGCTACACCTTC	CASSVSGRGRGYTF
-	TRBV14	TRBJ2-1	-	TGTGCCAGCAGCTACCTATTAGCGGAAACGAGGTACAATGAGCAGTTCTTC	CASSYLLAETRYNEQFF
once	TRBV7-3	TRBJ2-1	TRBD2	TGTGCCAGCAGCTTAATGGCCGGGACTAGCGGGAGGGGCAATGAGCAGTTCTTC	CASSLMAGTSGRGNEQFF
-	TRBV19	TRBJ2-6	-	TGTGCCAGTAGCAAATCCGGGGGACGTGGGGCCAACGTCCTGACTTTC	CASSKSGGRGANVLTF
-	TRBV11-2	TRBJ2-3	TRBD2	TGTGCCAGCAGCCCTCCTAGCGGGAAAGATACGCAGTATTTT	CASSPPSGKDTQYF
once	TRBV7-3	TRBJ2-5	-	TGTGCCAGCAGCTTAGCCGGGGAGACCCAGTACTTC	CASSLAGETQYF
-	TRBV4-1	TRBJ2-3	TRBD1	TGCGCCAGTGATAAAGGGGGCGTCCAGGGCACAGATACGCAGTATTTT	CASDKGGVQGTDTQYF
-	TRBV20-1	TRBJ2-7	TRBD1	TGCAGTGCTAGTAGGGTGGCAGGGGGAAGGGACGAGCAGTACTTC	CSASRVAGGRDEQYF
-	TRBV3-1/TRBV3-2	TRBJ2-1	-	TGTGCCAGCAGCCAAACTATCTTGGAGCAGTTCTTC	CASSQTILEQFF
-	TRBV5-1	TRBJ1-1	TRBD1	TGCGCCAGCAGCTACAGGGGGTCAGGAAGGAACACTGAAGCTTTCTTT	CASSYRGSGRNTEAFF
-	TRBV7-9	TRBJ2-1	-	TGTGCCAGCAGCTTAACCGGTAGAGACAATGAGCAGTTCTTC	CASSLTGRDNEQFF
few	TRBV27	TRBJ1-1	-	TGTGCCAGCAGTCCCTTGGCAGGGCCTGAAGCTTTCTTT	CASSPLAGPEAFF
-	TRBV5-1	TRBJ1-5	-	TGCGCCAGCAGCTTGGGGGTCGGGGGGCTCGCTCAGCCCCAGCATTTT	CASSLGVGGLAQPQHF
-	TRBV18	TRBJ1-5	-	TGTGCCAGCTCACACGGGACACAATATAGCAATCAGCCCCAGCATTTT	CASSHGTQYSNQPQHF
few	TRBV5-1	TRBJ2-5	-	TGCGCCAGCAGCTTGGCCTCGGAGACCCAGTACTTC	CASSLASETQYF
-	TRBV16	TRBJ1-5	TRBD1	TGTGCCAGCAGCCCCCCGGGGACAGACGGGAAGCCCCAGCATTTT	CASSPPGTDGKPQHF
-	TRBV18	TRBJ1-1	-	TGTGCCAGCTCACCCGACAGTGCCAGCACTGAAGCTTTCTTT	CASSPDSASTEAFF
-	TRBV4-1	TRBJ1-5	TRBD1	TGCGCCAGCAGCCACGCCCCAGGGACAGGTTTAAATCAGCCCCAGCATTTT	CASSHAPGTGLNQPQHF
-	TRBV2	TRBJ2-1	-	TGTGCCAGCAGTGGACAACTGGTCAATAACAATGAGCAGTTCTTC	CASSGQLVNNNEQFF
-	TRBV29-1	TRBJ2-1	-	TGCAGCGTTGGGGGAGCTTCCTACAATGAGCAGTTCTTC	CSVGGASYNEQFF
-	TRBV9	TRBJ2-2	-	TGTGCCAGCAGCGTAACGGCGGGGCAGGTCGGGGAGCTGTTTTTT	CASSVTAGQVGELFF
-	TRBV2	TRBJ2-3	-	TGTGCCAGCAGTGTGCAGGCGAGAGATACGCAGTATTTT	CASSVQARDTQYF
-	TRBV19	TRBJ1-2	-	TGTGCCAGTAGTATCCAGATTGGCTATGGCTACACCTTC	CASSIQIGYGYTF
-	TRBV18	TRBJ1-1	-	TGTGCCAGCTCACGAGGGTTGAACACTGAAGCTTTCTTT	CASSRGLNTEAFF
few	TRBV5-1	TRBJ2-1	TRBD2	TGCGCCAGCAGCTTGGTTTATCGGGGGGGCGCGAACAATGAGCAGTTCTTC	CASSLVYRGGANNEQFF
many	TRBV5-1	TRBJ1-3	-	TGCGCCAGCAGGATGGAGGGGTCTGGAAACACCATATATTTT	CASRMEGSGNTIYF
-	TRBV11-1	TRBJ2-1	TRBD2	TGTGCCAGCAGCCATACCGGGACTAGCGGGGAAGATGAGCAGTTCTTC	CASSHTGTSGEDEQFF
-	TRBV7-9	TRBJ2-2	-	TGTGCCAGCAGCGCTACCGGGACAGGGGAGCTGTTTTTT	CASSATGTGELFF
-	TRBV9	TRBJ1-2	-	TGTGCCAGCAGCGATACTAACTATGGCTACACCTTC	CASSDTNYGYTF
-	TRBV7-8	TRBJ1-3	-	TGTGCCAGCAGCTCAGAGCGGTGGGGCTCTGGAAACACCATATATTTT	CASSSERWGSGNTIYF
-	TRBV19	TRBJ2-3	-	TGTGCCAGTAGTATGAGCGGCAGCACAGATACGCAGTATTTT	CASSMSGSTDTQYF
-	TRBV9	TRBJ2-4	TRBD1	TGTGCCAGCAGCGTAGATAAGTTGGGACAGAAAAACATTCAGTACTTC	CASSVDKLGQKNIQYF
-	TRBV6-5	TRBJ1-2	-	TGTGCCAGCAGTCCCGGGGGGAACTATGGCTACACCTTC	CASSPGGNYGYTF
-	TRBV7-9	TRBJ1-4	-	TGTGCCAGCAGCTTGAGGTTCAGTGAAAAACTGTTTTTT	CASSLRFSEKLFF
-	TRBV7-9	TRBJ1-2	TRBD1	TGTGCCAGCAGCTTAGTCAGACAGGGGGACTATGGCTACACCTTC	CASSLVRQGDYGYTF
-	TRBV19	TRBJ2-3	-	TGTGCCAGTATGAAAGGAGGTAGTACCACAGATACGCAGTATTTT	CASMKGGSTTDTQYF
-	TRBV2	TRBJ1-3	TRBD1	TGTGCCAGCAGTGAAAGGGGTCCGGGACAGGTCCTTTTGAACACCATATATTTT	CASSERGPGQVLLNTIYF
-	TRBV21-1	TRBJ1-2	-	TGTGCCAGCAGCAAAGATCACAGGCTCCTGAGGAACTATGGCTACACCTTC	CASSKDHRLLRNYGYTF
-	TRBV19	TRBJ1-3	-	TGTGCCAGTACCCCATCCTCGGGTTCGGGAAACACCATATATTTT	CASTPSSGSGNTIYF
-	TRBV5-1	TRBJ2-1	-	TGCGCCAGCAGCTTGCCCAACAATGAGCAGTTCTTC	CASSLPNNEQFF